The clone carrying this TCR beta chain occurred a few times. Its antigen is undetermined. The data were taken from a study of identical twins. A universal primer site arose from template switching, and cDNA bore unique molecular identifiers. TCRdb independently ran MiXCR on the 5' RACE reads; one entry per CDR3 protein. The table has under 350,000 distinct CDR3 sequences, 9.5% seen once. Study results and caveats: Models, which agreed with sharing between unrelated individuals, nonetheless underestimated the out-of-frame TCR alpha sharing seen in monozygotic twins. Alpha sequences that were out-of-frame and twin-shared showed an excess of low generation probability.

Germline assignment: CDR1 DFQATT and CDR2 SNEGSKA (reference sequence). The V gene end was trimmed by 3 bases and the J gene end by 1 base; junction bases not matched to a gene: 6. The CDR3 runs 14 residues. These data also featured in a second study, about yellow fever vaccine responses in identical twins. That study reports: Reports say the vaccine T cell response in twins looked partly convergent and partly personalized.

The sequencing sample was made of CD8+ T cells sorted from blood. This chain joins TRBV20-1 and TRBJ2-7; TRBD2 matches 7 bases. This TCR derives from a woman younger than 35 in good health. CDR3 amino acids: CSARSPSGSYEQYF. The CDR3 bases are TGCAGTGCTAGGTCACCTAGCGGTTCCTACGAGCAGTACTTC.